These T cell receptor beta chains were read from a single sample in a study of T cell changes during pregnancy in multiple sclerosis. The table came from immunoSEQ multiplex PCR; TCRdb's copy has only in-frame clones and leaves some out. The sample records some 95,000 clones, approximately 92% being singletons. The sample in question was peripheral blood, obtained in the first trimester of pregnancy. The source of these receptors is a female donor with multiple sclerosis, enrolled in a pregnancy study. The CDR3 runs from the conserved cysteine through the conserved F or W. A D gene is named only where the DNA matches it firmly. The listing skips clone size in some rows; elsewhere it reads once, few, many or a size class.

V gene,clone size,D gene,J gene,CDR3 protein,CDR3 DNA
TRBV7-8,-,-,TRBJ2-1,CASSLIGNEQFF,TGTGCCAGCAGCTTAATCGGCAATGAGCAGTTCTTC
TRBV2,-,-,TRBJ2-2,CASSEWAQNTGELFF,TGTGCCAGCAGTGAATGGGCACAAAACACCGGGGAGCTGTTTTTT
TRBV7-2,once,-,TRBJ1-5,CASSLAGGSNQPQHF,TGTGCCAGCAGCTTAGCTGGCGGAAGCAATCAGCCCCAGCATTTT
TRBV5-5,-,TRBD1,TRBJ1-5,CASSRTGIRGNQPQHF,TGTGCCAGCAGCCGGACAGGAATACGGGGCAATCAGCCCCAGCATTTT
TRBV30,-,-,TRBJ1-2,CAWSPRQGLGYTF,TGTGCCTGGAGTCCAAGGCAGGGATTGGGCTACACCTTC
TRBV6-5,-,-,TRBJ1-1,CASRPPTGMNTEAFF,TGTGCCAGCAGACCCCCGACGGGGATGAACACTGAAGCTTTCTTT
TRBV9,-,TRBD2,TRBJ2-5,CASSPYSGSWKQETQYF,TGTGCCAGCAGCCCCTATAGCGGGAGTTGGAAACAAGAGACCCAGTACTTC
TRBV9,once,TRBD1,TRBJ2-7,CASSVGPGTDYEQYF,TGTGCCAGCAGCGTAGGACCCGGGACAGACTACGAGCAGTACTTC
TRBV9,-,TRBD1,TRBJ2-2,CASRRDRGYTGELFF,TGTGCCAGCAGGAGGGACAGGGGTTACACCGGGGAGCTGTTTTTT
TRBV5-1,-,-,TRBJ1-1,CASSPGGDEAFF,TGCGCCAGCAGCCCTGGGGGGGATGAAGCTTTCTTT
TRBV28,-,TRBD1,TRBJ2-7,CASRPIPRDRTYEQYF,TGTGCCAGCAGGCCAATCCCCCGGGACAGGACCTACGAGCAGTACTTC
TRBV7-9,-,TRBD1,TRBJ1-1,CASSGRQGLNTEAFF,TGTGCCAGCAGCGGCCGACAGGGGTTGAACACTGAAGCTTTCTTT
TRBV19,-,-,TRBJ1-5,CASSTRGYQPQHF,TGTGCCAGTAGTACCAGGGGTTACCAGCCCCAGCATTTT
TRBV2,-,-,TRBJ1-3,CASSVTSQTRTSGNTIYF,TGTGCCAGCAGTGTTACATCCCAAACGCGGACATCTGGAAACACCATATATTTT
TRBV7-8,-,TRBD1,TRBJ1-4,CASSPPGQWANEKLFF,TGTGCCAGCAGCCCGCCGGGACAGTGGGCTAACGAAAAACTGTTTTTT
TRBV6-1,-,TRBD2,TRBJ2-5,CASSAGLAGGYQETQYF,TGTGCCAGCAGTGCGGGACTAGCGGGAGGGTACCAAGAGACCCAGTACTTC
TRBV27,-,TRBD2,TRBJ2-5,CASKPLAGAETQYF,TGTGCCAGCAAACCTTTAGCGGGAGCAGAGACCCAGTACTTC
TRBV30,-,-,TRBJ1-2,CAWSVHSSGGYTF,TGTGCCTGGAGTGTACATTCCTCGGGGGGCTACACCTTC
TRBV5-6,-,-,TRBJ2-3,CASSLSVTDTQYF,TGTGCCAGCAGCTTGTCAGTAACAGATACGCAGTATTTT
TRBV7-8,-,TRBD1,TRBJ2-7,CASSPPDRYEQYF,TGTGCCAGCAGCCCCCCGGACAGGTACGAGCAGTACTTC
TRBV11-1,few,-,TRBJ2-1,CASSLRGAGEQFF,TGTGCCAGCAGCTTACGGGGGGCGGGTGAGCAGTTCTTC
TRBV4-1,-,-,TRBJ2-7,CASSQVQGQTYEQYF,TGCGCCAGCAGCCAAGTACAGGGCCAGACCTACGAGCAGTACTTC
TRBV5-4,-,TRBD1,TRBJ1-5,CASSDGTGNQPQHF,TGTGCCAGCAGCGATGGGACAGGGAATCAGCCCCAGCATTTT
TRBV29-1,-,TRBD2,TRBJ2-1,CSTGLADNEQFF,TGCAGCACGGGACTAGCGGACAATGAGCAGTTCTTC
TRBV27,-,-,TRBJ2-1,CASSFSGPAVRNEQFF,TGTGCCAGCAGTTTTTCTGGGCCCGCAGTCCGCAATGAGCAGTTCTTC
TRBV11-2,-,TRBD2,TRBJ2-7,CASRRIGSGTYEQYF,TGTGCCAGCAGGCGTATCGGCAGCGGGACCTACGAGCAGTACTTC
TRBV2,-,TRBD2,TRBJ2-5,CASSLSGLAVLETQYF,TGTGCCAGCAGTTTATCGGGACTAGCGGTCTTGGAGACCCAGTACTTC
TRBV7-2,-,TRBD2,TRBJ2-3,CASSHLRTSGDTQYF,TGTGCCAGCAGCCACCTTCGGACTAGTGGAGATACGCAGTATTTT
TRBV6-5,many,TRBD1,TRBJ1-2,CASRDRGLSGYTF,TGTGCCAGCAGGGACAGGGGGCTCAGTGGCTACACCTTC
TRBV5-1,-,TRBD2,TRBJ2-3,CASSPPQSGGTDTQYF,TGCGCCAGCAGCCCCCCCCAAAGCGGGGGCACAGATACGCAGTATTTT
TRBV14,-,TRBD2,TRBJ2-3,CASSQVIGLADTDTQYF,TGTGCCAGCAGCCAAGTAATTGGACTAGCGGACACAGATACGCAGTATTTT
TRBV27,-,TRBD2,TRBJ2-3,CASSFEASGSNTQYF,TGTGCCAGCAGTTTTGAGGCTAGCGGGTCAAATACGCAGTATTTT
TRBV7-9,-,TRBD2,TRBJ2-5,CASSPGLAEETQYF,TGTGCCAGCAGCCCGGGACTAGCGGAAGAGACCCAGTACTTC